What follows are 15 T cell receptor beta chains derived from one specimen sequenced in a study of STAT5B mutations in CD4+ large granular lymphocyte leukemia (dated by TCRdb to the early 2020s). Libraries were constructed by the immunoSEQ multiplex PCR assay. In its TCRdb copy, this immuneACCESS table keeps in-frame sequences only and misses some clones. Where compared with another copy, unresolved V genes explain less than half of these, and the others have no known cause. This sample comprises 30,000 to 40,000 clones, more than 65% of them detected only once. Roughly 7% of the sample is in the top ten clones. The sequenced sample consisted of CD4+ T cells from blood buffy coats. These receptors were collected from a human donor in good health.

This chain joins TRBV27 and TRBJ1-1; D is unclear. Germline lookup yields CDR1 MNHEY and CDR2 SMNVEV (reference sequence). CDR3 length equals 14 residues. The germline V and J ends were trimmed by 5 bases and 1 base, with 11 bases remaining between them. The CDR3 reads CASSTTLRNTEAFF. The CDR3 DNA follows: TGTGCCAGCAGTACGACTCTACGGAACACTGAAGCTTTCTTT.

The V and J genes are TRBV21-1 and TRBJ1-1. TRBV21-1 corresponds to a pseudogene. The CDR3 contains 15 residues. The CDR3 protein is CASPTRGSMNTEAFF. The CDR3 DNA sequence: TGTGCCAGCCCTACGCGGGGAAGCATGAACACTGAAGCTTTCTTT.

This clone appeared a single time. A junction boundary mismatches the germline segment, possibly from a read error. This chain uses TRBV2 with TRBJ2-1; TRBD1 agrees at 7 bases. The CDR3 contains 15 residues. Germline CDR1 reads SNHLY; CDR2 reads FYNNEI. CDR3 sequence (DNA): TGTGCCAGCAGCGAAGACAGGGTGGCCTACAATGAGCAGTTCTTC. Encoded protein: CASSEDRVAYNEQFF.

This chain links TRBV7-9 with TRBJ2-5; TRBD1 matches 8 bases. Germline-derived CDR1 and CDR2 are SEHNR and FQNEAQ (reference sequence). With V trimmed by 5 bases and J by 5 bases, 4 bases remained unmatched. CDR3 length: 13 residues. As DNA, the CDR3 is TGTGCCAGCAGCCATACAGGGGGGGAGACCCAGTACTTC. Its protein is CASSHTGGETQYF.

The CDR3 DNA reads TGCGCCAGCAGCCCGGGACTAGCGGGGAATGAGCAGTTCTTC. Its translation: CASSPGLAGNEQFF. The chain joins TRBV5-1 to TRBJ2-1; 13 bases match TRBD2. This CDR3 has 14 amino acids. The V gene end was trimmed by 4 bases and the J gene end by 7 bases; junction bases not matched to a gene: 2. In germline, CDR1 is SGHRS, CDR2 YFSETQ.

V usage is TRBV6-5 and J usage is TRBJ1-1; possible D gene TRBD1, 5 bases. CDR3 length: 13 amino acids. CDR1 MNHEY and CDR2 SVGAGI come from the germline V gene. Between the trimmed V and J ends, which lost 6 bases and 1 base, there was a span of 9 bases. As DNA, the CDR3 is TGTGCCAGCAGCCGGGGACGGAACACTGAAGCTTTCTTT. As protein: CASSRGRNTEAFF.

This clone was seen a single time. The chain carries TRBV5-1 and TRBJ1-2; D gene uncertain. Germline values: CDR1 SGHRS, CDR2 YFSETQ. Deletions cut 4 bases from V and 6 bases from J, with 13 bases between. The CDR3 is made up of 13 amino acids. CDR3 region: CASSLPGGNGYTF. As DNA, the CDR3 is TGCGCCAGCAGCCTCCCGGGCGGGAATGGCTACACCTTC.

CDR3 DNA: TGTGCCAGCTCACCAGGGGACAGAGATACGCAGTATTTT. This sequence encodes CASSPGDRDTQYF. This chain uses TRBV18 with TRBJ2-3; 7 positions match TRBD1. The J segment lost 5 bases and the V segment lost 2 bases, leaving 1 base of the junction unmatched. The CDR3 extends over 13 amino acids. Germline values: CDR1 KGHSH, CDR2 LQKENI. The full variable domain, its missing parts supplied by reference TRBV18 and TRBJ2-3, is NAGVMQNPRHLVRRRGQEARLRCSPMKGHSHVYWYRQLPEEGLKFMVYLQKENIIDESGMPKERFSAEFPKEGPSILRIQQVVRGDSAAYFCASSPGDRDTQYFGPGTRLTVL.

The chain has TRBV5-1 and TRBJ2-2; TRBD2 is a possible D gene (5 bases). V dropped 1 base and J dropped 1 base, with 8 bases sitting between them. This CDR3 is 15 amino acids long. Germline CDR1 is SGHRS and CDR2 is YFSETQ. For the CDR3, the DNA is TGCGCCAGCAGCTTGATTGCGGGGAACACCGGGGAGCTGTTTTTT. Residues: CASSLIAGNTGELFF.

This sequence joins TRBV18 and TRBJ2-5, with unresolved D. V was cut by 3 bases and J by 0 bases, with 11 bases left in between. Germline V lookup: CDR1 KGHSH, CDR2 LQKENI. The CDR3 contains 15 residues. The CDR3 DNA reads as TGTGCCAGCTCACCCGACGCGAGGTACCAAGAGACCCAGTACTTC. Protein sequence: CASSPDARYQETQYF.

This chain connects TRBV7-9 to TRBJ1-1; D possibly corresponds to TRBD1 (5 bases). Looked up from germline, CDR1 is SEHNR and CDR2 is FQNEAQ (reference sequence). V dropped 2 bases and J dropped 1 base, with 11 bases sitting between them. CDR3 length: 15 residues. The DNA of the CDR3 is TGTGCCAGCAGCTTAATGGGGGTCGGGAACACTGAAGCTTTCTTT. It specifies CASSLMGVGNTEAFF.

Remarks on this clone: Relative to the germline gene, one junction end is altered; a read error may explain this. The rearrangement uses TRBV5-1 and TRBJ2-5; the D gene is possibly TRBD2 (6 bases). The V gene's germline CDR1 is SGHRS and CDR2 YFSETQ. The length of the CDR3 is 12 residues. CDR3 sequence reads: CASSLAGETKYF. The CDR3, as DNA: TGCGCCAGCAGCTTGGCGGGGGAGACCAAGTACTTC.

The rearrangement joins TRBV10-3 to TRBJ2-7; D remains ambiguous. V dropped 3 bases and J dropped 7 bases, with 16 bases sitting between them. CDR3 length: 14 amino acids. From germline, CDR1 is ENHRY and CDR2 SYGVKD. The CDR3 reads CAISDPGPPREQYF. CDR3 nucleotide sequence: TGTGCCATCAGTGACCCCGGACCTCCGCGAGAGCAGTACTTC.

The rearrangement uses TRBV6-5 and TRBJ2-7; possibly TRBD1 or TRBD2 for D (5 bases each). There are 14 residues in the CDR3. Between the trimmed V and J ends, which lost 6 bases and 4 bases, there was a span of 16 bases. Germline V lookup: CDR1 MNHEY, CDR2 SVGAGI. CDR3 in amino acids: CASSFGPEGYEQYF. The CDR3 DNA sequence: TGTGCCAGCAGCTTCGGACCAGAGGGGTACGAGCAGTACTTC.

The chain combines TRBV7-2 with TRBJ2-2; no definite D call. Germline-derived CDR1 and CDR2 are SGHTA and FQGNSA. The CDR3 is 16 amino acids. V gave up 4 bases and J gave up 4 bases, with 16 bases separating them. CDR3 nucleotides: TGTGCCAGCAGCTCCGCCCTGCATTGGGTCACCGGGGAGCTGTTTTTT. Protein product: CASSSALHWVTGELFF.